This T cell receptor (beta chain) was captured by sequencing in a study of T cells in Graves' hyperthyroidism and ophthalmopathy. V lost 8 bases, J lost 0 bases, and 8 bases stayed unmatched. This CDR3 has 17 residues. Germline loops: CDR1 MNHNS, CDR2 SASEGT. What was amplified from RNA transcripts were TCR beta CDR3 regions. Initially, a first-round RT-PCR of the TCR CDR3 employed the HTBI primer set. TCRdb ran MiXCR on the multiplex PCR reads and lists one entry per CDR3 protein. The sample has approximately 700,000 distinct CDR3 sequences, less than 45% seen once. Findings and caveats of the study: The model forecast ophthalmopathy, anticipating it by a median about 6.5 months before onset. Ophthalmopathy stood apart from stable hyperthyroidism in a 13 V-J model.

As regards this clonotype: Its antigen is unidentified.

It was uncontrolled infection, other autoimmune disease, pregnancy or lactation that excluded patients. Every diagnosis used clinical symptoms, serum thyroxine and TRAb, thyroid ultrasound and orbital computed tomography. The chain links TRBV6-1 to TRBJ1-6, with TRBD1 matching over 9 bases. The clonotype was recovered from an adult man with Graves' disease, either hyperthyroidism or ophthalmopathy (not recorded which). Sequencing was done on a sample of peripheral blood or thyroid tissue (not recorded which). CDR3 sequence reads: CASGTGPPVSYNSPLHF. The DNA of the CDR3 is TGTGCCAGCGGGACAGGGCCTCCCGTCTCCTATAATTCACCCCTCCACTTT.